Below, 15 T cell receptor beta chains from the same sample are listed, as sequenced in a study of T cells in Graves' hyperthyroidism and ophthalmopathy. Amplified regions were TCR beta CDR3 sequences from RNA transcripts. The HTBI primer set served for first-round RT-PCR of the TCR CDR3. TCRdb used MiXCR to reprocess the multiplex PCR reads, holding one entry per CDR3 protein. The sample lists 600,000 to 700,000 distinct CDR3 sequences, about 15% occurring once. The sample comprised blood. The receptors were gathered from a middle-aged woman with Graves' ophthalmopathy.

A few counts support this clonotype. The chain recombines TRBV30 with TRBJ2-6, with D unresolved. Trimming cost V 3 bases and J 10 bases, with 22 bases left between them. The CDR3 covers 16 residues. Germline V gives CDR1 GTSNPN, CDR2 SVGIG (reference sequence). The CDR3: CAWSPTSGFAANVLTF. CDR3 DNA sequence: TGTGCCTGGAGCCCGACGTCCGGGTTTGCGGCTAACGTCCTGACTTTC.

This sequence joins TRBV28 and TRBJ2-2, with 9 bases fitting TRBD1. The CDR3 loop spans 15 amino acids. The ends lost 6 bases at V and 4 bases at J; junction bases unmatched: 6. Germline CDR1 MDHEN, CDR2 SYDVKM. CDR3 nucleotide sequence: TGTGCCAGCAGCCCCGGACAGGGGTTCACCGGGGAGCTGTTTTTT. Protein product: CASSPGQGFTGELFF.

At least ten counts were recorded for this clonotype. This sequence joins TRBV20-1 and TRBJ2-5; no firm D call. Trimming left V 6 bases short and J 7 bases short, with 24 bases between. CDR1 and CDR2 (germline): DFQATT, SNEGSKA (reference sequence). The CDR3 length is 15 residues. CDR3 bases: TGCAGTGCCAACCTAGAGGTGGGGTACGTCGGGACCCAGTACTTC. The encoded protein is CSANLEVGYVGTQYF.

The sample holds many counts of this clonotype. J is TRBJ1-1 and V is TRBV12-5; 7 bases agree with TRBD1. The CDR3 spans 15 residues. Germline V gene sequence: CDR1 LGHNT, CDR2 FRNRAP. After removal of 0 bases from V and 6 bases from J, the junction contained 7 bases not matched to a gene. CDR3 nucleotide sequence: TGTGCTAGTGGTTTGGTACAGGGGTGGAGCGCTGAAGCTTTCTTT. Translation: CASGLVQGWSAEAFF. Full variable domain (rest looked up from reference TRBV12-5 and TRBJ1-1): DARVTQTPRHKVTEMGQEVTMRCQPILGHNTVFWYRQTMMQGLELLAYFRNRAPLDDSGMPKDRFSAEMPDATLATLKIQPSEPRDSAVYFCASGLVQGWSAEAFFGQGTRLTVV.

The sample holds many counts of this clonotype. The V call is TRBV13, the J call TRBJ2-5; the match to TRBD2 covers 7 bases. The germline V gene encodes CDR1 PRHDT and CDR2 FYEKMQ (reference sequence). After removal of 0 bases from V and 1 base from J, the junction contained 5 bases not matched to a gene. This CDR3 has 16 amino acids. In DNA form, the CDR3 reads TGTGCCAGCAGCTTAGGCGCTCTAGCGGCCCAAGAGACCCAGTACTTC. It yields the protein CASSLGALAAQETQYF.

Many counts were recorded for this clonotype. The chain recombines TRBV6-1 with TRBJ1-2; 11 bases line up with TRBD1. This CDR3 comprises 15 residues. The trim removed 5 bases at V and 7 bases at J, leaving 9 bases unmatched. Looked up from germline, CDR1 is MNHNS and CDR2 is SASEGT. The CDR3 DNA sequence: TGTGCCAGCAGTCCAGGCCCGGGACAGGGGGGTGGCTACACCTTC. Translating it yields CASSPGPGQGGGYTF.

This clonotype occurred many times. The chain couples TRBV10-3 to TRBJ2-5; no firm D call. V was clipped by 7 bases and J by 0 bases, with 12 bases between them. In germline, CDR1 is ENHRY, CDR2 SYGVKD. The CDR3 sequence is 14 residues long. CDR3 residues: CAITKGPDQETQYF. The CDR3 DNA sequence: TGTGCCATCACTAAGGGTCCAGACCAAGAGACCCAGTACTTC.

V usage is TRBV6-1 and J usage is TRBJ1-1; 7 bases agree with TRBD1. The CDR3 has 16 amino acids. Germline V CDR1 and CDR2: MNHNS, SASEGT. V lost 6 bases to trimming and J lost 1 base; unmatched junction nucleotides: 11. The DNA for the CDR3 is TGTGCCAGCAGCGAATGGGGCTACAGGGGGAACACTGAAGCTTTCTTT. Protein sequence: CASSEWGYRGNTEAFF.

This clonotype has more than one count but fewer than ten. The rearrangement joins TRBV9 to TRBJ2-2, with D perhaps TRBD2 (5 bases). The germline V gene encodes CDR1 SGDLS and CDR2 YYNGEE. V lost 6 bases and J 0 bases, leaving 12 bases between the germline ends. This CDR3 comprises 15 residues. Written as DNA, the CDR3 is TGTGCCAGCACCATAGGCGGGTCGAACACCGGGGAGCTGTTTTTT. It encodes CASTIGGSNTGELFF. Combining the CDR3 with reference TRBV9 and TRBJ2-2 gives the whole variable domain DSGVTQTPKHLITATGQRVTLRCSPRSGDLSVYWYQQSLDQGLQFLIQYYNGEERAKGNILERFSAQQFPDLHSELNLSSLELGDSALYFCASTIGGSNTGELFFGEGSRLTVL.

The chain couples TRBV6-2 or TRBV6-3 to TRBJ1-5; D remains unclear. V lost 6 bases and J 0 bases, leaving 9 bases between the germline ends. CDR1 MNHEY and CDR2 SVGEGT come from the germline V gene. The CDR3 spans 14 residues. Here the CDR3 DNA reads TGTGCCAGCAGGTCACAGTATAGCAATCAGCCCCAGCATTTT. Translated, it gives CASRSQYSNQPQHF.

This sequence joins TRBV29-1 and TRBJ1-1, with a weak D call TRBD1 (5 bases). This CDR3 has 13 amino acids. Trimming left V 1 base short and J 6 bases short, with 12 bases between. Germline V gives CDR1 SQVTM, CDR2 ANQGSEA. The CDR3 is CSVEGGRNPEAFF. The CDR3 coding sequence is TGCAGCGTTGAAGGGGGGAGAAATCCTGAAGCTTTCTTT.

The sample holds many counts of this clonotype. This chain connects TRBV27 to TRBJ2-7; D remains ambiguous. Germline loops: CDR1 MNHEY, CDR2 SMNVEV (reference sequence). There are 14 residues in the CDR3. Deletions cut 5 bases from V and 2 bases from J, with 13 bases between. CDR3 sequence: CASSPHSKPYEQYF. In DNA, the CDR3 is TGTGCCAGCAGTCCCCACAGTAAGCCCTACGAGCAGTACTTC.

Here the CDR3 reads CASSQLDRRYSNQPQHF. In nucleotides, the CDR3 is TGCGCCAGCAGCCAACTTGACAGGAGGTATAGCAATCAGCCCCAGCATTTT. The chain uses TRBV4-1 and TRBJ1-5, with a possible D match to TRBD1 (6 bases). There are 17 residues in the CDR3. Germline CDR1 is MGHRA and CDR2 is YSYEKL. V dropped 2 bases and J dropped 0 bases, with 14 bases sitting between them.

This clonotype appeared a few times. The chain combines TRBV12-3 or TRBV12-4 with TRBJ2-5; no firm D call. The CDR3 sequence is 14 residues long. Trimming cost V 3 bases and J 5 bases, with 13 bases left between them. This CDR3 is CASSFLAARETQYF. CDR3 in DNA: TGTGCCAGCAGTTTTCTCGCGGCTAGGGAGACCCAGTACTTC.

The table lists this clonotype with many counts. The J gene is TRBJ1-2, the V gene TRBV27; D may be TRBD1 (5 bases). V lost 4 bases to trimming and J lost 7 bases, with 16 bases between them. CDR3 length equals 14 residues. Germline CDR1 is MNHEY and CDR2 is SMNVEV (reference sequence). CDR3 residues: CASSSPQGGGGYTF. Written as DNA, the CDR3 is TGTGCCAGCAGTTCACCCCAGGGAGGAGGTGGCTACACCTTC.